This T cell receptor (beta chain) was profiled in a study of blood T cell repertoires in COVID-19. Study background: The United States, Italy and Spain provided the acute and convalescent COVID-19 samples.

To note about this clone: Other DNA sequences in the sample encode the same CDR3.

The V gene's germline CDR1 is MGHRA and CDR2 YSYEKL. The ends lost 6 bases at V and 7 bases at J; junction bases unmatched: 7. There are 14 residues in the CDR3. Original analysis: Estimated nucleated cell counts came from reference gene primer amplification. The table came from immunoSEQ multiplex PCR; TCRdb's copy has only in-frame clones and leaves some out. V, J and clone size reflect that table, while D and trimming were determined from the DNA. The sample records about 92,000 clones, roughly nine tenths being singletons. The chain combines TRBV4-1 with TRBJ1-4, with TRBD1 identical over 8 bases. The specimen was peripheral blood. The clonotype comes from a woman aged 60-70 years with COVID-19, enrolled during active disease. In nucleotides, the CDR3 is TGCGCCAGCAGTCCAGGACAGGGTAGTGAAAAACTGTTTTTT. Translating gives CASSPGQGSEKLFF.